These 9 T cell receptor beta chains came from one sample sequenced in a study of blood T cell repertoires in COVID-19. Sequenced by immunoSEQ multiplex PCR; TCRdb stores in-frame clones only, minus some. The sample comprises 310,000 or so clones, approximately 84% of which are singletons, and about 2.2% rests with the top ten. The sequencing sample was made of peripheral blood. The receptors here all came from a woman aged 25 to 39 who had recovered from COVID-19.

V usage is TRBV27 and J usage is TRBJ2-7, with D perhaps TRBD2 (7 bases). The CDR3 sequence is 16 residues long. Germline V gives CDR1 MNHEY, CDR2 SMNVEV (reference sequence). Trimming took 0 bases from V and 2 from J, leaving 14 bases between them. In DNA, the CDR3 is TGTGCCAGCAGTTTATCCAGGCGGGGGCTAACCTACGAGCAGTACTTC. Translating it yields CASSLSRRGLTYEQYF.

The chain is built from TRBV7-2 and TRBJ2-2; TRBD2 aligns across 8 bases. This CDR3 is built from 16 residues. J gave up 7 bases and V 0 bases, and 7 bases lay outside the gene matches. Germline values: CDR1 SGHTA, CDR2 FQGNSA. Here the CDR3 reads CASSLASGVTVGELFF. The CDR3 DNA sequence: TGTGCCAGCAGCTTAGCTAGCGGGGTCACGGTCGGGGAGCTGTTTTTT.

The rearrangement joins TRBV12-3 or TRBV12-4 to TRBJ2-3; TRBD1 matches at 9 bases. The CDR3 sequence is 13 residues long. Losses at the gene ends were 4 bases for V and 14 bases for J; bases not matched to a gene: 10. The CDR3 DNA follows: TGTGCCAGCAGTTCCTGGGACAGGGAGTGGCTGTATTTT. Translating it yields CASSSWDREWLYF.

The rearrangement links TRBV5-1 to TRBJ2-2, with TRBD1 as a possible D gene (5 bases). The CDR3 is 14 residues long. CDR1 is SGHRS and CDR2 is YFSETQ in the germline V gene. V was cut by 4 bases and J by 5 bases, with 12 bases left in between. The CDR3, as DNA: TGCGCCAGCAGCCCCCTGCAGGGTACCGGGGAGCTGTTTTTT. Translation: CASSPLQGTGELFF.

This clone was counted a few times. For the CDR3, the DNA is TGTGCCAGCAGTTACTCGAGGGCCTTTTCAGGCAATGGCTACACCTTC. Protein: CASSYSRAFSGNGYTF. This chain joins TRBV6-5 and TRBJ1-2; D remains unclear. The CDR3 covers 16 residues. V was trimmed by 0 bases and J by 6 bases, leaving 17 bases between them. Germline V gene lookup returns CDR1 MNHEY and CDR2 SVGAGI.

In this sample, this clone turned up a few times. V is TRBV3-1 (or the pseudogene TRBV3-2) and J is TRBJ1-5, with TRBD1 identical over 8 bases. V dropped 3 bases and J dropped 7; count of bases not matched to a gene: 8. In germline, CDR1 is LGHDT, CDR2 YNNKEL (reference sequence). This CDR3 spans 15 amino acids. DNA of the CDR3: TGTGCCAGCAGCCAGGCTGGACAGGGAGACCAGCCCCAGCATTTT. Translated, it gives CASSQAGQGDQPQHF.

The chain is built from TRBV19 and TRBJ2-7; TRBD1 aligns across 8 bases. Unmatched junction bases numbered 5, after V lost 4 bases and J lost 6 bases. The length of the CDR3 is 13 residues. The V gene's germline CDR1 is LNHDA and CDR2 SQIVND (reference sequence). The CDR3 protein is CASSNQGAGEQYF. The CDR3 DNA reads TGTGCCAGTAGTAATCAGGGGGCTGGCGAGCAGTACTTC.

The V and J genes are TRBV6-5 and TRBJ2-5, with 7 positions matching TRBD1. V shed 6 bases and J 3 bases; nucleotides not matched to a gene: 7. This CDR3 has 14 residues. The germline V gene encodes CDR1 MNHEY and CDR2 SVGAGI. CDR3 sequence: CASRRNRGKETQYF. For the CDR3, the DNA is TGTGCCAGCAGACGAAACAGGGGAAAAGAGACCCAGTACTTC.

This clone showed up just once. CDR3 in DNA: TGTGCCAGCAGCCCACCCCCAGCGGGAGTAGAGACCCAGTACTTC. It translates to CASSPPPAGVETQYF. V usage is TRBV9 and J usage is TRBJ2-5; 8 positions match TRBD2. This CDR3 has 15 residues. After removal of 4 bases from V and 4 bases from J, the junction contained 9 bases not matched to a gene. The germline V gene has CDR1 SGDLS and CDR2 YYNGEE.